What follows is one T cell receptor (beta chain) and its context. Its cognate antigen is unknown. Germline V lookup: CDR1 SEHNR, CDR2 FQNEAQ (reference sequence). V was cut by 3 bases and J by 4 bases, with 14 bases left in between. This CDR3 comprises 15 residues. This record comes from a study of T cells in Graves' hyperthyroidism and ophthalmopathy. Findings and caveats of the study: Ophthalmopathy, which appeared later, was predicted by the model a median about 6 months before onset.

The investigators amplified TCR beta CDR3 regions from RNA transcripts. The HTBI primer set was used in a first-round RT-PCR of the TCR CDR3. TCRdb fed the multiplex PCR reads into MiXCR, producing one record per CDR3 protein. The table has about 640,000 distinct CDR3 sequences, more than 20% seen once. The source of this sequence is a man aged 30-40 years with Graves' ophthalmopathy. Sequenced sample: blood. This chain links TRBV7-9 with TRBJ2-3; a possible D gene is TRBD1 (6 bases). The DNA for the CDR3 is TGTGCCAGCAGCTTGGATCCAGGGGCTTCAGATACGCAGTATTTT. Translating it yields CASSLDPGASDTQYF.